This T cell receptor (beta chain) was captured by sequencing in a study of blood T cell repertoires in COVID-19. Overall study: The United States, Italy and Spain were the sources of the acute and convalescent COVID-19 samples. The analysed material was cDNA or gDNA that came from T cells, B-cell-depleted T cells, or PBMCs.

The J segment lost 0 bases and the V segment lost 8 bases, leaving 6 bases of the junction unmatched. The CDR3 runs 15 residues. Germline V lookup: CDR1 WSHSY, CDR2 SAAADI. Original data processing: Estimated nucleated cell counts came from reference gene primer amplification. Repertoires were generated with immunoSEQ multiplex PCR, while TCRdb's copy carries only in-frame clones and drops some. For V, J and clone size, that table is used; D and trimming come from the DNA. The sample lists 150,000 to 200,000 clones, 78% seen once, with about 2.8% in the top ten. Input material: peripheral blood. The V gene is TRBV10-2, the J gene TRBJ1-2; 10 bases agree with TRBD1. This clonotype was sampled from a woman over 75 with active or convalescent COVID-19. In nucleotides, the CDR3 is TGCGCCAGCGGGGGGACAGGGGTGTCTAACTATGGCTACACCTTC. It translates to CASGGTGVSNYGYTF.